A single sample gave rise to the 19 T cell receptor beta chains below, sequenced in a study of radiotherapy plus CTLA-4 blockade in lung cancer (dated by TCRdb to the late 2010s). The library was obtained by the immunoSEQ multiplex PCR assay. As stored in TCRdb, this immuneACCESS dataset retains in-frame rearrangements with V and J assigned. A fraction of the clones does not appear; measured against another copy, unresolved V genes explain less than half of the discrepancy, and the remainder lacks a known reason. Within this sample are over 14,000 clones, with 72% of them counted one time only. 46% of the sample comes from the top ten. The sample was peripheral blood, taken from a patient treated with radiotherapy plus ipilimumab. Receptor source: a human donor with non-small cell lung cancer whose response to radiotherapy plus ipilimumab could not be evaluated.

This clone was recorded a few times. The chain employs TRBV5-3 and TRBJ1-5, with TRBD1 matching over 8 bases. TRBV5-3 belongs to the ORF category, with a function that is uncertain. The CDR3 is 16 amino acids. After removal of 4 bases from V and 7 bases from J, the junction contained 13 bases not matched to a gene. CDR3 amino acids: CARSILAQGARQPQHF. CDR3 coding DNA: TGTGCCAGAAGCATCCTTGCTCAGGGGGCAAGGCAGCCCCAGCATTTT.

The chain uses TRBV2 and TRBJ1-5; possible D gene TRBD1, 5 bases. Germline CDR1 SNHLY, CDR2 FYNNEI. V shed 4 bases and J shed 8 bases, with 12 bases lying between them. This CDR3 is 13 amino acids long. The CDR3 protein is CASSVEGVKPQHF. The CDR3 DNA is TGTGCCAGCAGTGTGGAAGGGGTTAAGCCCCAGCATTTT. Full variable domain (rest looked up from reference TRBV2 and TRBJ1-5): EPEVTQTPSHQVTQMGQEVILRCVPISNHLYFYWYRQILGQKVEFLVSFYNNEISEKSEIFDDQFSVERPDGSNFTLKIRSTKLEDSAMYFCASSVEGVKPQHFGDGTRLSIL.

This chain connects TRBV30 to TRBJ2-6, with D uncertain. This CDR3 has 14 amino acids. Germline CDR1 is GTSNPN and CDR2 is SVGIG (reference sequence). Trimming cost V 4 bases and J 0 bases, with 7 bases left between them. The CDR3 protein is CAWNENSGANVLTF. CDR3 bases: TGTGCCTGGAATGAGAACTCTGGGGCCAACGTCCTGACTTTC.

This clone was seen only a few times. The chain recombines TRBV7-9 with TRBJ2-2, with D possibly TRBD2 on 6 matching bases. The CDR3 covers 13 residues. Germline V gene lookup returns CDR1 SEHNR and CDR2 FQNEAQ (reference sequence). The V gene lost 5 bases and the J gene lost 6 bases, with 10 bases spanning the gap. This CDR3 is CASSRDSAGELFF. CDR3 in DNA: TGTGCCAGCAGCCGGGACTCCGCCGGGGAGCTGTTTTTT.

The chain recombines TRBV5-1 with TRBJ2-2; 9 nucleotides match TRBD1. The junction had 11 bases not matched to a gene; V was cut back by 7 bases and J by 4 bases. The CDR3 loop spans 16 amino acids. CDR1 is SGHRS and CDR2 is YFSETQ in the germline V gene. The CDR3 region is CASLLTGGAGTGELFF. DNA of the CDR3: TGCGCCAGCCTCCTAACAGGGGGCGCGGGCACCGGGGAGCTGTTTTTT.

V is TRBV7-9 and J is TRBJ2-7; 8 nucleotides agree with TRBD1. V lost 5 bases and J lost 0; bases outside the gene matches: 12. This CDR3 contains 17 residues. From germline, CDR1 is SEHNR and CDR2 FQNEAQ (reference sequence). CDR3 DNA sequence: TGTGCCAGCAGCGGGCGACCGGGACAGGTAAACTCCTACGAGCAGTACTTC. This gives the protein CASSGRPGQVNSYEQYF.

This sequence joins TRBV19 and TRBJ1-5; D ambiguous. The V and J ends lost 2 bases and 3 bases respectively, with 11 bases between them. This CDR3 has 15 residues. Per the germline V gene, CDR1 is LNHDA and CDR2 is SQIVND (reference sequence). The CDR3 DNA follows: TGTGCCAGTAGTATATCTTCCAACATCAATCAGCCCCAGCATTTT. It encodes CASSISSNINQPQHF. The full variable domain, its missing parts supplied by reference TRBV19 and TRBJ1-5, is DGGITQSPKYLFRKEGQNVTLSCEQNLNHDAMYWYRQDPGQGLRLIYYSQIVNDFQKGDIAEGYSVSREKKESFPLTVTSAQKNPTAFYLCASSISSNINQPQHFGDGTRLSIL.

The chain links TRBV11-2 to TRBJ1-2, with D maybe TRBD1 (6 bases). V lost 10 bases to trimming and J lost 3 bases, with 21 bases between them. Germline values: CDR1 SGHAT, CDR2 FQNNGV. The CDR3 sequence is 15 residues long. CDR3 sequence (DNA): TGTGCCATCTATGGGTGGGGCGAGGGGGACTATGGCTACACCTTC. Its protein product is CAIYGWGEGDYGYTF.

This clone was observed a single time. The J gene is TRBJ2-7, the V gene TRBV7-2; D remains ambiguous. There are 9 residues in the CDR3. CDR1 SGHTA and CDR2 FQGNSA come from the germline V gene. Trimming cost V 11 bases and J 7 bases, with 9 bases left between them. The CDR3 loop is CAQEWEQYV. CDR3 DNA sequence: TGTGCCCAAGAGTGGGAGCAGTACGTC.

This sequence joins TRBV7-2 and TRBJ2-1; the match to TRBD1 covers 7 bases. With V trimmed by 2 bases and J by 2 bases, 3 bases remained unmatched. In germline, CDR1 is SGHTA, CDR2 FQGNSA. The CDR3 totals 15 residues. CDR3 coding DNA: TGTGCCAGCAGCTTATCCGGGACAGCCTACAATGAGCAGTTCTTC. As protein: CASSLSGTAYNEQFF. The whole variable domain, filled in from reference TRBV7-2 and TRBJ2-1, reads GAGVSQSPSNKVTEKGKDVELRCDPISGHTALYWYRQSLGQGLEFLIYFQGNSAPDKSGLPSDRFSAERTGGSVSTLTIQRTQQEDSAVYLCASSLSGTAYNEQFFGPGTRLTVL.

This clone was detected a few times. The chain carries TRBV7-8 and TRBJ2-5, with D possibly being TRBD1 (5 bases). Trimming took off 5 bases at V and 1 base at J, with 17 bases between the two ends. The CDR3 extends over 16 amino acids. CDR1 is SGHVS, CDR2 FQNEAQ, per germline. This chain's CDR3 is CASSVHRSDIQETQYF. The CDR3 DNA sequence: TGTGCCAGCAGCGTGCACCGATCGGACATCCAAGAGACCCAGTACTTC. The full variable domain, its missing parts supplied by reference TRBV7-8 and TRBJ2-5, is GAGVSQSPRYKVAKRGQDVALRCDPISGHVSLFWYQQALGQGPEFLTYFQNEAQLDKSGLPSDRFFAERPEGSVSTLKIQRTQQEDSAVYLCASSVHRSDIQETQYFGPGTRLLVL.

This sequence joins TRBV19 and TRBJ2-2, with 9 bases matching TRBD1. CDR1 and CDR2 (germline): LNHDA, SQIVND (reference sequence). This CDR3 contains 15 residues. J lost 3 bases, V lost 5 bases, and 4 bases had no gene match. DNA of the CDR3: TGTGCCAGTAGTGTCACAGGGGGCGACACCGGGGAGCTGTTTTTT. This codes for CASSVTGGDTGELFF.

V and J are TRBV27 and TRBJ1-1; D unresolved. This CDR3 spans 14 amino acids. Germline CDR1 is MNHEY and CDR2 is SMNVEV (reference sequence). The V and J ends lost 8 bases and 3 bases respectively, with 16 bases between them. The DNA for the CDR3 is TGTGCCAGCGCCTGGAGGTTGTGGGACACTGAAGCTTTCTTT. It codes for CASAWRLWDTEAFF.

The J gene is TRBJ2-1, the V gene TRBV9; D might be TRBD2 (5 bases). CDR1 is SGDLS and CDR2 is YYNGEE in the germline V gene. Trimming shortened V by 5 bases and J by 2 bases, and 14 bases separated the two germline ends. CDR3 length equals 15 residues. The chain's CDR3 is CASSSPNGAYNEQFF. The DNA for the CDR3 is TGTGCCAGCAGTTCCCCCAACGGGGCCTACAATGAGCAGTTCTTC.

This clone has only one observation. The V call is TRBV5-1, the J call TRBJ2-2, with a weak D call TRBD2 (6 bases). V lost 2 bases and J lost 5, with 13 bases in between. This CDR3 spans 15 amino acids. Per germline, CDR1 SGHRS and CDR2 YFSETQ. The CDR3: CASSFTQGGTGELFF. Here the CDR3 DNA reads TGCGCCAGCAGCTTTACGCAGGGAGGAACCGGGGAGCTGTTTTTT.

CDR3 sequence (DNA): TGTGCCAGTAGTATTCAAACCCGGGACAGGAGGGCCTACGAGCAGTACTTC. Its translation is CASSIQTRDRRAYEQYF. The genes are TRBV19 and TRBJ2-7; 8 positions agree with TRBD1. This CDR3 spans 17 amino acids. J lost 2 bases, V lost 3 bases, and 12 bases had no gene match. Germline assignment: CDR1 LNHDA and CDR2 SQIVND (reference sequence). The full variable domain, its missing parts supplied by reference TRBV19 and TRBJ2-7, is DGGITQSPKYLFRKEGQNVTLSCEQNLNHDAMYWYRQDPGQGLRLIYYSQIVNDFQKGDIAEGYSVSREKKESFPLTVTSAQKNPTAFYLCASSIQTRDRRAYEQYFGPGTRLTVT.

There are a few counts of this clone. V and J are TRBV16 and TRBJ1-1, with 7 positions matching TRBD1. V shed 4 bases and J 1 base; nucleotides not matched to a gene: 3. The CDR3 totals 14 residues. Germline V gene sequence: CDR1 KGHSY, CDR2 FQNENV. The CDR3 DNA reads TGTGCCAGCAGCCGACAGGGTTGGAACACTGAAGCTTTCTTT. This translates into CASSRQGWNTEAFF. Using reference TRBV16 and TRBJ1-1 for the parts outside the CDR3, the full variable domain is GEEVAQTPKHLVRGEGQKAKLYCAPIKGHSYVFWYQQVLKNEFKFLISFQNENVFDETGMPKERFSAKCLPNSPCSLEIQATKLEDSAVYFCASSRQGWNTEAFFGQGTRLTVV.

This clone came up a few times. No conserved phenylalanine or tryptophan ends this CDR3, so it is likely a read error. The limits of the CDR3 on the DNA are not certain, so only TCRdb's listed CDR3 is given. This chain connects TRBV25-1 to TRBJ2-7; the D segment call TRBD2 is taken from the table without a DNA check. Germline V gives CDR1 MGHDK, CDR2 SYGVNS. The CDR3 is made up of 10 amino acids, end residues included. This CDR3 is CASSAPLGGR.

The chain is built from TRBV2 and TRBJ2-3, with 11 bases aligning to TRBD2. Trimming at V came to 5 bases and at J to 3 bases, leaving 4 bases not matched to a gene. CDR3 length equals 15 residues. The V gene's germline CDR1 is SNHLY and CDR2 FYNNEI. The DNA of the CDR3 is TGTGCCAGCAGTCTCGTAGCGGGGGGGACAGATACGCAGTATTTT. This encodes CASSLVAGGTDTQYF.